The 15 T cell receptor beta chains reported below all come from one sample, sequenced in a study of control samples from healthy donors and cancer patients. The repertoire was sequenced with immunoSEQ multiplex PCR; TCRdb's copy has only in-frame clones and lacks some. This table has around 70,000 clones, about nine tenths appearing once. Sequencing was carried out using PBMCs. The receptors come from a woman in her forties or fifties with colorectal cancer.

The sample holds one count of this clone. The chain carries TRBV7-8 and TRBJ2-1; D unclear. This CDR3 is built from 14 residues. Trimming left V 5 bases short and J 3 bases short, with 11 bases between. Germline values: CDR1 SGHVS, CDR2 FQNEAQ. This chain's CDR3 is CASSPLAGYNEQFF. The CDR3 DNA follows: TGTGCCAGCAGCCCCCTGGCAGGCTACAATGAGCAGTTCTTC.

The V gene is TRBV19, the J gene TRBJ2-5; D perhaps matches TRBD2 (5 bases). The CDR3 runs to 15 residues. V was trimmed by 5 bases and J by 5 bases, leaving 18 bases between them. Germline values: CDR1 LNHDA, CDR2 SQIVND (reference sequence). Here the CDR3 reads CASSPYLEPGETQYF. Written as DNA, the CDR3 is TGTGCCAGTAGTCCCTACCTAGAGCCGGGGGAGACCCAGTACTTC.

The V gene is TRBV27, the J gene TRBJ2-7; 7 nucleotides agree with TRBD1. The ends lost 5 bases at V and 2 bases at J; junction bases unmatched: 9. Germline V lookup: CDR1 MNHEY, CDR2 SMNVEV (reference sequence). The CDR3 contains 15 residues. Here the CDR3 reads CASSTPWDRAYEQYV. The CDR3 DNA sequence: TGTGCCAGCAGTACCCCCTGGGACAGAGCCTACGAGCAGTACGTC.

The chain couples TRBV11-1 to TRBJ2-1, with TRBD1 matching over 8 bases. Trimming removed 5 bases from V and 13 bases from J; junction bases left unmatched: 4. Germline V gene data show CDR1 as SGHAT and CDR2 as FQDESV (reference sequence). The CDR3 contains 11 residues. The CDR3, as DNA: TGTGCCAGCAGCGCAGGGGGCGCTCAGTTCTTC. It encodes CASSAGGAQFF.

V usage is TRBV4-3 and J usage is TRBJ2-3; 8 bases fit TRBD1. The V segment lost 1 base and the J segment 2 bases; nucleotides outside the gene matches: 5. The CDR3 totals 16 residues. Germline V CDR1 and CDR2: LGHNA, YSLEER. The CDR3 DNA sequence: TGCGCCAGCAGCCAAGGGGACAGGTCTAACACAGATACGCAGTATTTT. This gives the protein CASSQGDRSNTDTQYF.

This clone appeared a single time. The chain has TRBV7-2 and TRBJ2-6; maybe TRBD2 (6 bases). The CDR3 sequence is 17 residues long. Per the germline V gene, CDR1 is SGHTA and CDR2 is FQGNSA. Trimming cost V 5 bases and J 3 bases, with 17 bases left between them. CDR3 coding DNA: TGTGCCAGCAGCAAAACCCGGGACTTATATGGGGCCAACGTCCTGACTTTC. Encoded protein: CASSKTRDLYGANVLTF.

Details on this clone: Additional DNA sequences in this sample encode the identical CDR3. V and J are TRBV7-2 and TRBJ2-3; D is uncertain. The germline gives CDR1 SGHTA, CDR2 FQGNSA. V lost 5 bases and J 2 bases, leaving 5 bases between the germline ends. The CDR3 contains 12 residues. The CDR3 sequence is CASSAYTDTQYF. The CDR3 DNA is TGTGCCAGCAGCGCATACACAGATACGCAGTATTTT.

The chain combines TRBV24-1 with TRBJ2-7; 12 bases line up with TRBD1. The CDR3 has 19 amino acids. Trimming removed 5 bases from V and 5 bases from J; junction bases left unmatched: 18. Germline V gives CDR1 KGHDR, CDR2 SFDVKD. The CDR3 coding sequence is TGTGCCACCAGTGCTCCCTGGGGGACAGGGGGCCCGAGCCCTAACGAGCAGTACGTC. This translates into CATSAPWGTGGPSPNEQYV.

This chain links TRBV7-9 with TRBJ2-3; perhaps TRBD1 as D (5 bases). Germline V gene lookup returns CDR1 SEHNR and CDR2 FQNEAQ (reference sequence). This CDR3 spans 13 amino acids. V was shortened by 8 bases and J by 2 bases, with 11 bases between the two germline ends. DNA of the CDR3: TGTGCCAGCCGAACAGGAGACACAGATACGCAGTATTTT. It translates to CASRTGDTDTQYF.

This clone has a single count. The rearrangement uses TRBV6-5 and TRBJ1-2; TRBD1 aligns across 7 bases. V shed 5 bases and J 4 bases; nucleotides not matched to a gene: 7. Germline V gene data show CDR1 as MNHEY and CDR2 as SVGAGI. The CDR3 spans 14 residues. Here the CDR3 reads CASSTRGESYGYTF. The CDR3 DNA reads TGTGCCAGCAGTACCAGGGGGGAGAGCTATGGCTACACCTTC.

The chain recombines TRBV6-6 with TRBJ1-2, with 7 nucleotides matching TRBD1. The CDR3 runs to 14 residues. Losses at the gene ends were 5 bases for V and 8 bases for J; bases not matched to a gene: 11. CDR1 MNHNY and CDR2 SVGAGI come from the germline V gene (reference sequence). CDR3 sequence (DNA): TGTGCCAGCAGTACCGAGATAACAGGGGCGGGCTACACCTTC. Translating gives CASSTEITGAGYTF.

This clone was seen just once. This chain joins TRBV4-1 and TRBJ2-2, with D perhaps TRBD2 (5 bases). CDR1 is MGHRA and CDR2 is YSYEKL in the germline V gene. This CDR3 spans 13 amino acids. V dropped 1 base and J dropped 5 bases, with 5 bases sitting between them. The CDR3 nucleotides are TGCGCCAGCAGCCAAGGAGGGACCGGGGAGCTGTTTTTT. The encoded protein is CASSQGGTGELFF.

The chain combines TRBV3-1 (or the pseudogene TRBV3-2) with TRBJ2-7, with D possibly matching TRBD2 (6 bases). The V and J ends lost 1 base and 2 bases respectively, with 12 bases between them. The CDR3 runs 15 residues. Looked up from germline, CDR1 is LGHDT and CDR2 is YNNKEL (reference sequence). The CDR3 DNA sequence: TGTGCCAGCAGCCAAGGCGGGGCCAGGGCCTACGAGCAGTACGTC. It translates to CASSQGGARAYEQYV.

V gene TRBV5-1 combines with J gene TRBJ2-1, with TRBD1 matching 7 bases. The germline CDR1 and CDR2 sequences are SGHRS and YFSETQ. V dropped 4 bases and J dropped 7; count of bases not matched to a gene: 5. The CDR3 sequence is 13 residues long. Here the CDR3 DNA reads TGCGCCAGCAGCCTGGGACAGTATAATGAGCAGTTCTTC. Protein product: CASSLGQYNEQFF.

The chain is built from TRBV14 and TRBJ1-1, with 11 bases lining up with TRBD1. V shed 2 bases and J 2 bases; nucleotides not matched to a gene: 4. The CDR3 has 16 residues. CDR1 SGHDN and CDR2 FVKESK come from the germline V gene. In DNA form, the CDR3 reads TGTGCCAGCAGCCAACTAGGGACAGGGGGAAACACTGAAGCTTTCTTT. Its translation: CASSQLGTGGNTEAFF.